Each of the 17 T cell receptor beta chains below was sequenced from the same sample in a study of blood T cell repertoires in COVID-19. The method was immunoSEQ multiplex PCR; TCRdb's version includes in-frame clones alone and lacks a portion of them. This sample has 220,000 or so clones, with around four fifths found just once. The sample comprised peripheral blood. The receptors derive from a woman aged 80 or over with COVID-19, enrolled during active disease.

The gene calls are TRBV28 and TRBJ1-1; 9 bases are a match to TRBD1. The V gene end was trimmed by 6 bases and the J gene end by 6 bases; junction bases not matched to a gene: 8. Germline-derived CDR1 and CDR2 are MDHEN and SYDVKM. CDR3 length: 14 amino acids. In nucleotides, the CDR3 is TGTGCCAGCAGGCGAACAGGGGGCGCCGCTGAAGCTTTCTTT. Amino acids: CASRRTGGAAEAFF.

The rearrangement links TRBV30 to TRBJ1-1; D unclear. The length of the CDR3 is 11 residues. The germline V gene encodes CDR1 GTSNPN and CDR2 SVGIG (reference sequence). V was cut by 3 bases and J by 10 bases, with 12 bases left in between. CDR3 nucleotides: TGTGCCTGGAGAGGGCGGGCGGGAGCTTTCTTT. This translates into CAWRGRAGAFF.

The J gene is TRBJ1-2, the V gene TRBV27, with D possibly matching TRBD1 (6 bases). The CDR3 runs to 15 residues. Germline lookup yields CDR1 MNHEY and CDR2 SMNVEV (reference sequence). The V and J ends lost 5 bases and 2 bases respectively, with 15 bases between them. In nucleotides, the CDR3 is TGTGCCAGCAGTCCGCAGGGGTCCCCAAACTATGGCTACACCTTC. Translated: CASSPQGSPNYGYTF.

This clone was seen a few times. The gene calls are TRBV5-6 and TRBJ1-4; the match to TRBD1 covers 8 bases. In germline, CDR1 is SGHDT, CDR2 YYEEEE. The ends lost 3 bases at V and 10 bases at J; junction bases unmatched: 8. The length of the CDR3 is 14 residues. In DNA form, the CDR3 reads TGTGCCAGCAGCTCCCAGGGGGCCCATGGAAAACTGTTTTTT. Translation gives CASSSQGAHGKLFF.

The rearrangement links TRBV18 to TRBJ2-5; D is possibly TRBD1 (6 bases). Between the trimmed V and J ends, which lost 3 bases and 3 bases, there was a span of 17 bases. This CDR3 is 16 amino acids long. Germline V CDR1 and CDR2: KGHSH, LQKENI. DNA for the CDR3: TGTGCCAGCTCACCCCTAGGACAGTCGCTGAAAGAGACCCAGTACTTC. Protein sequence: CASSPLGQSLKETQYF.

The J gene is TRBJ1-5, the V gene TRBV29-1, with 7 bases aligning to TRBD1. The ends lost 3 bases at V and 4 bases at J; junction bases unmatched: 0. CDR1 is SQVTM and CDR2 is ANQGSEA in the germline V gene. The length of the CDR3 is 12 residues. The CDR3 sequence: CSVDRGNQPQHF. In DNA form, the CDR3 reads TGCAGCGTTGACAGGGGGAATCAGCCCCAGCATTTT.

The rearrangement links TRBV5-1 to TRBJ2-7; TRBD2 aligns across 8 bases. The CDR3 covers 12 residues. Germline CDR1 SGHRS, CDR2 YFSETQ. Trimming at V came to 2 bases and at J to 7 bases, leaving 2 bases not matched to a gene. CDR3 region: CASSFTGGEQYF. DNA for the CDR3: TGCGCCAGCAGCTTCACGGGAGGGGAGCAGTACTTC. Looking up the rest from reference TRBV5-1 and TRBJ2-7 gives the full variable domain: KAGVTQTPRYLIKTRGQQVTLSCSPISGHRSVSWYQQTPGQGLQFLFEYFSETQRNKGNFPGRFSGRQFSNSRSEMNVSTLELGDSALYLCASSFTGGEQYFGPGTRLTVT.

The V gene is TRBV29-1, the J gene TRBJ1-5; D is perhaps TRBD1 (5 bases). The V end lost 5 bases, the J end lost 2 bases, and 13 bases lay between the germline ends. The CDR3 contains 14 residues. CDR1 is SQVTM, CDR2 ANQGSEA, per germline. DNA for the CDR3: TGCAGCGTTAAGGGGTTAGAGGGCAATCAGCCCCAGCATTTT. This translates into CSVKGLEGNQPQHF.

In this sample, this clone turned up once. The chain couples TRBV7-3 to TRBJ2-2; 10 nucleotides match TRBD2. The CDR3 loop spans 16 amino acids. Germline CDR1 is SGHTA and CDR2 is FQGTGA. V dropped 1 base and J dropped 4; count of bases not matched to a gene: 3. The CDR3 bases are TGTGCCAGCAGCTTAATAGCGGGAGGAAGCACCGGGGAGCTGTTTTTT. Protein: CASSLIAGGSTGELFF.

In this sample, this clone turned up a few times. The chain uses TRBV19 and TRBJ1-2, with no clear D. The CDR3 extends over 13 amino acids. Germline-derived CDR1 and CDR2 are LNHDA and SQIVND (reference sequence). The V and J ends lost 5 bases and 4 bases respectively, with 11 bases between them. The chain's CDR3 is CASSEGRVYGYTF. DNA for the CDR3: TGTGCCAGTAGTGAGGGTCGGGTCTATGGCTACACCTTC.

In this sample, this clone turned up once. V is TRBV7-3 and J is TRBJ1-3; D unclear. CDR3 length equals 14 residues. V was trimmed by 5 bases and J by 0 bases, leaving 8 bases between them. Per the germline V gene, CDR1 is SGHTA and CDR2 is FQGTGA. This CDR3 reads CASSLSPSGNTIYF. Here the CDR3 DNA reads TGTGCCAGCAGCCTGTCCCCCTCTGGAAACACCATATATTTT.

The rearrangement joins TRBV5-1 to TRBJ2-5, with D maybe TRBD1 (6 bases). V lost 0 bases to trimming and J lost 5 bases, with 17 bases between them. CDR1 is SGHRS, CDR2 YFSETQ, per germline. The CDR3 is made up of 16 amino acids. This CDR3 reads CASSLGVALRGETQYF. The CDR3 DNA reads TGCGCCAGCAGCTTGGGCGTGGCCCTAAGGGGGGAGACCCAGTACTTC.

The chain has TRBV2 and TRBJ2-3; 10 nucleotides agree with TRBD1. V trimming: 7 bases; J trimming: 3 bases; junction bases outside the gene matches: 7. CDR1 and CDR2 from the germline V gene are SNHLY and FYNNEI. There are 15 residues in the CDR3. As DNA, the CDR3 is TGTGCCAGCAAAAGACAGGGGGCAGCAACAGATACGCAGTATTTT. Its translation: CASKRQGAATDTQYF.

The rearrangement links TRBV7-8 to TRBJ1-2; D unclear. Germline V gives CDR1 SGHVS, CDR2 FQNEAQ. The V gene lost 1 base and the J gene lost 3 bases, with 15 bases spanning the gap. The CDR3 is 16 amino acids. The CDR3 is CASSLGQILADYGYTF. In DNA form, the CDR3 reads TGTGCCAGCAGCTTAGGTCAGATCCTCGCCGACTATGGCTACACCTTC.

This chain connects TRBV5-6 to TRBJ2-2; unclear D gene. The germline CDR1 and CDR2 sequences are SGHDT and YYEEEE. Trimming removed 2 bases at V and 1 base at J, with 6 bases between. The CDR3 runs to 14 residues. This CDR3 reads CASSFTRNTGELFF. The CDR3 DNA reads TGTGCCAGCAGCTTTACACGGAACACCGGGGAGCTGTTTTTT.

This clone was counted between two and nine times. The rearrangement joins TRBV19 to TRBJ1-5; 7 bases align to TRBD1. The junction had 5 bases not matched to a gene; V was cut back by 5 bases and J by 7 bases. In germline, CDR1 is LNHDA, CDR2 SQIVND (reference sequence). The CDR3 consists of 13 residues. This CDR3 is CASSSQGDQPQHF. The CDR3 DNA reads as TGTGCCAGTAGTTCCCAGGGGGACCAGCCCCAGCATTTT. Drawing the rest from reference TRBV19 and TRBJ1-5, the complete variable domain is DGGITQSPKYLFRKEGQNVTLSCEQNLNHDAMYWYRQDPGQGLRLIYYSQIVNDFQKGDIAEGYSVSREKKESFPLTVTSAQKNPTAFYLCASSSQGDQPQHFGDGTRLSIL.

This clone appeared once. The genes are TRBV30 and TRBJ1-6, with a tentative D call TRBD1 (5 bases). Deletions cut 3 bases from V and 9 bases from J, with 15 bases between. This CDR3 has 14 amino acids. Germline V gene lookup returns CDR1 GTSNPN and CDR2 SVGIG (reference sequence). CDR3 sequence (DNA): TGTGCCTGGAGAAAGGGGCAGGGAATTTCACCCCTCCACTTT. It yields the protein CAWRKGQGISPLHF.